These T cell receptor beta chains were read from a single sample in a study of early stage breast cancer tumors. Profiling relied on immunoSEQ multiplex PCR, and the TCRdb table lists in-frame clones only, not all of them. The table includes around 78,000 clones, around 85% detected once. The sequenced sample consisted of blood. These receptors were taken from a person in their sixties or seventies with breast cancer. CDR3s include the opening cysteine and the closing phenylalanine or tryptophan. Each record gives: D gene, clone size, V gene, J gene, CDR3 protein, CDR3 DNA. A D gene is named only where the DNA matches it firmly. The size entry is marked missing in some rows and otherwise reads once, few, many or a size class.

TRBD1	-	TRBV28	TRBJ1-4	CASGAGGPNEKLFF	TGTGCCAGCGGAGCAGGGGGCCCGAATGAAAAACTGTTTTTT
-	-	TRBV28	TRBJ2-7	CASSFLGVYEQYF	TGTGCCAGCAGTTTTCTTGGGGTTTACGAGCAGTACTTC
TRBD1	-	TRBV29-1	TRBJ1-5	CSVGTGVRQPQHF	TGCAGCGTCGGGACAGGGGTCAGACAGCCCCAGCATTTT
TRBD1	once	TRBV27	TRBJ2-5	CASSDGTGVLGETQYF	TGTGCCAGCAGTGACGGGACAGGGGTTTTGGGAGAGACCCAGTACTTC
TRBD2	-	TRBV6-1	TRBJ2-3	CASSEALSGSGTDTQYF	TGTGCCAGCAGTGAAGCGCTGAGCGGGAGCGGAACAGATACGCAGTATTTT
-	once	TRBV20-1	TRBJ2-3	CSAQLEGTQYF	TGCAGTGCACAACTAGAGGGTACGCAGTATTTT
TRBD1	-	TRBV28	TRBJ1-1	CASSSTGAPGTFF	TGTGCCAGCAGTTCAACAGGGGCGCCCGGGACTTTCTTT
TRBD1	-	TRBV6-1	TRBJ1-5	CASSETGQGYQPQHF	TGTGCCAGCAGTGAAACCGGACAGGGGTATCAGCCCCAGCATTTT
-	-	TRBV9	TRBJ1-5	CASSAQGHGPQHF	TGTGCCAGCAGTGCCCAGGGCCACGGGCCCCAGCATTTT
-	-	TRBV19	TRBJ1-3	CASATGFSGNTIYF	TGTGCCAGTGCCACAGGATTCTCTGGAAACACCATATATTTT
-	-	TRBV20-1	TRBJ2-7	CSATGAYEQYF	TGCAGTGCTACCGGTGCCTACGAGCAGTACTTC
-	-	TRBV28	TRBJ1-5	CASSLRLGNQPQHF	TGTGCCAGCAGTTTACGACTGGGCAATCAGCCCCAGCATTTT